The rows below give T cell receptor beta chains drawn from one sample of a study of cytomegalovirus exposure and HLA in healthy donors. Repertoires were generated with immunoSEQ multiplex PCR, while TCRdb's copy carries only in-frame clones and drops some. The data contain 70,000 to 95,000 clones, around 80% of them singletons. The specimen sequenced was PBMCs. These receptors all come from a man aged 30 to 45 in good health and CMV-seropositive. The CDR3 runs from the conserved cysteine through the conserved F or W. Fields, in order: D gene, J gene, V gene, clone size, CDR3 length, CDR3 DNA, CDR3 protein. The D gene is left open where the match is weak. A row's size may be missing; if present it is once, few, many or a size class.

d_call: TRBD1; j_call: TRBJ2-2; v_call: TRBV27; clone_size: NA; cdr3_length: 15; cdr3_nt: TGTGCCAGCAGTCGGGACAGGGTGAGGACCGGGGAGCTGTTTTTT; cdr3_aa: CASSRDRVRTGELFF
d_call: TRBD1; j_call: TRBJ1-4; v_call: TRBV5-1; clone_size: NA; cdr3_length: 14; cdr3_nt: TGCGCCAGCAGCTTGCCGGACAGGGGTGAAAAACTGTTTTTT; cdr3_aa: CASSLPDRGEKLFF
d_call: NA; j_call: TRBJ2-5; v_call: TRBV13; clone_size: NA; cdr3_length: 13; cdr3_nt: TGTGCCAGCAGCCCTCCACTAGGGGAGACCCAGTACTTC; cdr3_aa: CASSPPLGETQYF
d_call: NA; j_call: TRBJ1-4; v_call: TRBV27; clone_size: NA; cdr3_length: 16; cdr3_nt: TGTGCCAGCAGTTTATCCGCGGGAAGCACTAATGAAAAACTGTTTTTT; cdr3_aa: CASSLSAGSTNEKLFF
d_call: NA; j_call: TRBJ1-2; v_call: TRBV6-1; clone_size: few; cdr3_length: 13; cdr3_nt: TGTGCCAGCAGAACCGGGGGATCCTATGGCTACACCTTC; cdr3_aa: CASRTGGSYGYTF
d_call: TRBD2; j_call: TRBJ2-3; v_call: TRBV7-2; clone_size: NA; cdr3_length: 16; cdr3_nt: TGTGCCAGCAGCTATACGAGCGGGAGCTGGGGAGATACGCAGTATTTT; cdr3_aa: CASSYTSGSWGDTQYF
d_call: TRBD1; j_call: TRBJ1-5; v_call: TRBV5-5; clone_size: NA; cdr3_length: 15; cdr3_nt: TGTGCCAGCAGCTTGCAGGGACAGGGGAATCAGCCCCAGCATTTT; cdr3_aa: CASSLQGQGNQPQHF
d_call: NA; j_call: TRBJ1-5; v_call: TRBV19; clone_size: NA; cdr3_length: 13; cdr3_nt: TGTGCCAGTAGTGTTGAGTTAAATCAGCCCCAGCATTTT; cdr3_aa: CASSVELNQPQHF
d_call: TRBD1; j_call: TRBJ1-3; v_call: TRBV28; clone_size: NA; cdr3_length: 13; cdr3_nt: TGTGCCAGCAGTAGGGGGCCTGGAAACACCATATATTTT; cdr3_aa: CASSRGPGNTIYF
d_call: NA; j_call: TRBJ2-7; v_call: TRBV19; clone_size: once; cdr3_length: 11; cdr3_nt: TGTGCCAGTGGCCCTCATTACGAGCAGTACTTC; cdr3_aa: CASGPHYEQYF
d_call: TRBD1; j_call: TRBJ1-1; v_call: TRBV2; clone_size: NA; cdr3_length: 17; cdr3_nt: TGTGCCAGCAGGAGGTTCGGACAGGGGGCGGGGAACACTGAAGCTTTCTTT; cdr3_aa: CASRRFGQGAGNTEAFF
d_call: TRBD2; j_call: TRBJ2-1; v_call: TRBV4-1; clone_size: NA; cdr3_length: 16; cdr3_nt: TGCGCCAGCAGCCGTGCCGGGACTAGCGGGTTCAATGAGCAGTTCTTC; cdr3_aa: CASSRAGTSGFNEQFF
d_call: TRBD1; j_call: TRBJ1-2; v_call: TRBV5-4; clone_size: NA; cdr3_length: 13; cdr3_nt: TGTGCCAGCAGCTTCACAGGGGAAAATGGCTACACCTTC; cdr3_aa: CASSFTGENGYTF
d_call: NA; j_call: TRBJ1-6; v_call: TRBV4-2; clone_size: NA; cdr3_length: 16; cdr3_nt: TGTGCCAGCAGCCAAGTGATGGCGAAGGGGGATTCACCCCTCCACTTT; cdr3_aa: CASSQVMAKGDSPLHF
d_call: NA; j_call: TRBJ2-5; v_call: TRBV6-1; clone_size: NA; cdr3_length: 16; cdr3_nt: TGTGCCAGCAGTGACTGGGTCAGGGGCGGTAGTGAGACCCAGTACTTC; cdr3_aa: CASSDWVRGGSETQYF
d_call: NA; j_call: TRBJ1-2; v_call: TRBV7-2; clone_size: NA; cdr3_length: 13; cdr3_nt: TGTGCCAGCAGCTTACTGTCTAACTATGGCTACACCTTC; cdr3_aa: CASSLLSNYGYTF
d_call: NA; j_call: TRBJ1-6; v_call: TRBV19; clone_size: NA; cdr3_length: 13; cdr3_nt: TGTGCCAGCTCCCTGGGGGGGGATTCACCCCTCCACTTT; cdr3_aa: CASSLGGDSPLHF
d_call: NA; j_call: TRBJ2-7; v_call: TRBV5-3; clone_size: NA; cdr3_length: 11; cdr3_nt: TGTGCCAGAAGCTCAGGTTACGAGCAGTACTTC; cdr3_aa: CARSSGYEQYF
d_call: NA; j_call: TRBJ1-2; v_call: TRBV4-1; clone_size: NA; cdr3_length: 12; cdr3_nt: TGCGCCAGCAGCCAAGTAGAAAAACGCTACACCTTC; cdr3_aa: CASSQVEKRYTF
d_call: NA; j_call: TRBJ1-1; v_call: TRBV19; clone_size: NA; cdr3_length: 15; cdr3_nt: TGTGCCTCCGGTGTCCCGGGAAAAACGAACACTGAAGCTTTCTTT; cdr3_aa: CASGVPGKTNTEAFF
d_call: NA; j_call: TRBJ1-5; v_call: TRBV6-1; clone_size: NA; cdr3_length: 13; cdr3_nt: TGTGCCAGCAGGGGGGGGCAGGGGCAGCCCCAGCATTTT; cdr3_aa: CASRGGQGQPQHF
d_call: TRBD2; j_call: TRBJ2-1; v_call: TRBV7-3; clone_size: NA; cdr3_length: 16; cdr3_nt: TGTGCCAGCAGCCCGGGTTTTGGGACTAGGGGTCATGAGCAGTTCTTC; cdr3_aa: CASSPGFGTRGHEQFF
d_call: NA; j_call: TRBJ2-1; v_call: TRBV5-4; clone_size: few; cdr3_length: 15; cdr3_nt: TGTGCCAGCAGCCCGACAGGTCAAAATTACAATGAGCAGTTCTTC; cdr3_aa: CASSPTGQNYNEQFF
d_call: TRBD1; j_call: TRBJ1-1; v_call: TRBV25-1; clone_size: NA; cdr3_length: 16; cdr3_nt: TGTGCCAGCAGTGCAAGGACAGGGGTTGTTTTCACTGAAGCTTTCTTT; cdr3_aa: CASSARTGVVFTEAFF
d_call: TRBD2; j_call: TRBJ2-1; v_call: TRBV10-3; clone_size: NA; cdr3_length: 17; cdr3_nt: TGTGCCATCAGTGAGCCGGGACTAGCGGGGGGGCGAAATGAGCAGTTCTTC; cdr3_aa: CAISEPGLAGGRNEQFF
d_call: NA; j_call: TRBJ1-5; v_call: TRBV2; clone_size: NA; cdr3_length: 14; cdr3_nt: TGTGCCAGCAGCTCTGGGGGGGGGTATCAGCCCCAGCATTTT; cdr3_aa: CASSSGGGYQPQHF
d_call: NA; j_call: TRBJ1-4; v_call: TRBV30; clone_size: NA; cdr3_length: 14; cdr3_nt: TGTGCCTGGAGTTCCCAGGGGCTTAGTGAAAAACTGTTTTTT; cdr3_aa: CAWSSQGLSEKLFF
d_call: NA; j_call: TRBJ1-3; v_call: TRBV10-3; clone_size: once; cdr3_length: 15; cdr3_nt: TGTGCCATCAGTGCCTCTCGGGACTCTGGAAACACCATATATTTT; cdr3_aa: CAISASRDSGNTIYF
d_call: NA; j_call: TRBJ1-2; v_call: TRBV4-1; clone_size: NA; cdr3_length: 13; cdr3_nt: TGCGCCAGCAGCGCCCCCGGGGCGGGGGGCTACACCTTC; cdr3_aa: CASSAPGAGGYTF
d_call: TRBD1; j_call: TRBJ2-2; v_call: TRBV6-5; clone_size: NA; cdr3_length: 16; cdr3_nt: TGTGCCAGCAGTTATGCGGGACAGGGGTCTAGCGGGGAGCTGTTTTTT; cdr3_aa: CASSYAGQGSSGELFF
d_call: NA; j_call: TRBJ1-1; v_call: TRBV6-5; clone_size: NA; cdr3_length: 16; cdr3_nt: TGTGCCAGCAGTTTGGCTGGGGCACAGTTGAACACTGAAGCTTTCTTT; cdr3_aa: CASSLAGAQLNTEAFF
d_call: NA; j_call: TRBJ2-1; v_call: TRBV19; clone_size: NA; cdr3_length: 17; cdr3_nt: TGTGCCAGTAGTATAGAGGCATCAAGAAGCTCCTACAATGAGCAGTTCTTC; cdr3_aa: CASSIEASRSSYNEQFF
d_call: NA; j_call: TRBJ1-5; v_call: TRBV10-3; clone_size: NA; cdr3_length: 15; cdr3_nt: TGTGCCATCAGTGAGACTCAGGGGAGTATGCAGCCCCAGCATTTT; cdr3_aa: CAISETQGSMQPQHF
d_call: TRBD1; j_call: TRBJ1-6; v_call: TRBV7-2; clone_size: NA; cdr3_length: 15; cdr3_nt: TGTGCCAGCAGCGAGGGACAGGGTAGGGATTCACCCCTCCACTTT; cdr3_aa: CASSEGQGRDSPLHF
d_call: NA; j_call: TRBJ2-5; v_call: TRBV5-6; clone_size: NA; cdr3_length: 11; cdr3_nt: TGTGCCAGCAGCCAACAAGAGACCCAGTACTTC; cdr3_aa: CASSQQETQYF
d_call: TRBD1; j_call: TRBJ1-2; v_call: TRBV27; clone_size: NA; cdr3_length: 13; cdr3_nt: TGTGCCAGCAGTCTCCGACAGGGGAGAGGCTACACCTTC; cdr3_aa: CASSLRQGRGYTF
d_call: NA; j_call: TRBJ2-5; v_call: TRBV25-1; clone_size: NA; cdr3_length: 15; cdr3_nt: TGTGCCAGCAGTGAATACAGGGGGGCAGGAGAGACCCAGTACTTC; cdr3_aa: CASSEYRGAGETQYF
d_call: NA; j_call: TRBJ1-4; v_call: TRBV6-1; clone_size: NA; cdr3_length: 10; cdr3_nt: TGTGCCAGCGGGCACCGAAAACTGTTTTTT; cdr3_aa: CASGHRKLFF
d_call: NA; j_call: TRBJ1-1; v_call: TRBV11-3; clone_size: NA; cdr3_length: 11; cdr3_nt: TGTGCCAGCAGTAGGGGGACTGAAGCTTTCTTT; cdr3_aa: CASSRGTEAFF
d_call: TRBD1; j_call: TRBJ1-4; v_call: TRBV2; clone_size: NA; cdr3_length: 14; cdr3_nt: TGTGCCAGCAGGACCGGGACAGGGAATGAAAAACTGTTTTTT; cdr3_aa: CASRTGTGNEKLFF
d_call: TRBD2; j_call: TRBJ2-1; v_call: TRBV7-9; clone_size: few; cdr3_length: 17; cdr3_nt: TGTGCCAGCAACCCTATAGGAACTAGCGGGAGGGGCGATGAGCAGTTCTTC; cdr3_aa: CASNPIGTSGRGDEQFF
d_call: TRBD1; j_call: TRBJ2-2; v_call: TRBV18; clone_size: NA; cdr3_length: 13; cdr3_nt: TGTGCCAGCTCACCGACAGGGCCCGAGGAGCTGTTTTTT; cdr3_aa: CASSPTGPEELFF
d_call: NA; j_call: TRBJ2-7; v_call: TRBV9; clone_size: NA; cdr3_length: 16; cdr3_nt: TGTGCCAGCAGCCCGGGGTTGGGGGGTGGGACCTACGAGCAGTACTTC; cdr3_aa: CASSPGLGGGTYEQYF
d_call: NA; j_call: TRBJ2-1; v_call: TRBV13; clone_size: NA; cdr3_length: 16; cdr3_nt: TGTGCCAGCAGCTTAGGCCGGGGGAGAGGAAAGAATGAGCAGTTCTTC; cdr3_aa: CASSLGRGRGKNEQFF
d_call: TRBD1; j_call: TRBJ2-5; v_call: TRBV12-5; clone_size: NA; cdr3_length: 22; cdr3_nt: TGTGCTAGTGGTTTGGTACGCGACGGGACAGTCCCGCGTCAGGGCTGGGGAGAGACCCAGTACTTC; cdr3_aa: CASGLVRDGTVPRQGWGETQYF
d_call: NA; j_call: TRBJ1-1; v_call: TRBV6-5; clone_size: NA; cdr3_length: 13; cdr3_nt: TGTGCCAGCAGGCAAAGCATGAACACTGAAGCTTTCTTT; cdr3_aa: CASRQSMNTEAFF
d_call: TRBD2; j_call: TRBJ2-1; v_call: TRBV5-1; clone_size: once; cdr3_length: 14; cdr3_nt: TGCGCCAGCAGCGGGACTAGCGCTAGCAATGAGCAGTTCTTC; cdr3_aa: CASSGTSASNEQFF
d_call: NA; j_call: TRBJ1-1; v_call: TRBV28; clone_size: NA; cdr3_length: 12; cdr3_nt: TGTGCCAGCTTCGATCGAGGCACTGAAGCTTTCTTT; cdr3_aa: CASFDRGTEAFF
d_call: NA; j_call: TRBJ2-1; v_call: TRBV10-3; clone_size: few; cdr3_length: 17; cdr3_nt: TGTGCCATCATGGGGGGATCCGACCCCACCGAGAACAATGAGCAGTTCTTC; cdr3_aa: CAIMGGSDPTENNEQFF